One TCR beta chain is described in this entry. The antigen remains undetermined. No fewer than two post-ART and no fewer than one pre-ART PBMC samples existed for each donor. This entry is derived from a study of long-term antiretroviral therapy in people with HIV. Study findings and constraints: Collection of the blood, which took place between the mid-2000s and the late 2010s, possibly occurred under older ART regimens. Pre-ART expanded TRB clones stayed dominant throughout, though often decreasing after ART.

This was the immunoSEQ v3.0 assay at survey level. Sequencing targeted roughly 35,000-50,000 T-cell genomes per sample. The protocol was immunoSEQ multiplex PCR, while the TCRdb copy is restricted to in-frame clones and leaves out a portion. The sample shows about 25,000 clones, around three quarters of them seen only once. The CDR3 runs to 13 residues. The germline CDR1 and CDR2 sequences are SGHNT and YYREEE (reference sequence). With 2 bases removed from V and 6 bases from J, the gap between germline ends came to 12 bases. The origin of this receptor is a woman in her thirties or forties with HIV. Sequenced material: unsorted PBMCs, taken 1.1 years before starting antiretroviral therapy. J is TRBJ2-7 and V is TRBV5-4; no clear D gene. The DNA for the CDR3 is TGTGCCAGCAGCTTAAGGGTAACGACCGAGCAGTACTTC. It encodes CASSLRVTTEQYF.